This entry is about one T cell receptor beta chain. The sample originates from a study of blood T cell repertoires in COVID-19. Profiling relied on immunoSEQ multiplex PCR, and the TCRdb table lists in-frame clones only, not all of them. The sample holds around 350,000 clones; around nine tenths are singletons and the top ten take around 3%. Germline V CDR1 and CDR2: SGHNT, YENEEA. The CDR3 has 13 amino acids. V lost 1 base to trimming and J lost 5 bases, with 9 bases between them. The receptor was derived from a human donor in a cohort sampled during active COVID-19. The chain couples TRBV11-3 to TRBJ2-7; maybe TRBD2 (5 bases). The sample taken for sequencing was peripheral blood. The CDR3 here is CASSLGQEDEQYF. CDR3 coding DNA: TGTGCCAGCAGCTTAGGGCAGGAGGACGAGCAGTACTTC.